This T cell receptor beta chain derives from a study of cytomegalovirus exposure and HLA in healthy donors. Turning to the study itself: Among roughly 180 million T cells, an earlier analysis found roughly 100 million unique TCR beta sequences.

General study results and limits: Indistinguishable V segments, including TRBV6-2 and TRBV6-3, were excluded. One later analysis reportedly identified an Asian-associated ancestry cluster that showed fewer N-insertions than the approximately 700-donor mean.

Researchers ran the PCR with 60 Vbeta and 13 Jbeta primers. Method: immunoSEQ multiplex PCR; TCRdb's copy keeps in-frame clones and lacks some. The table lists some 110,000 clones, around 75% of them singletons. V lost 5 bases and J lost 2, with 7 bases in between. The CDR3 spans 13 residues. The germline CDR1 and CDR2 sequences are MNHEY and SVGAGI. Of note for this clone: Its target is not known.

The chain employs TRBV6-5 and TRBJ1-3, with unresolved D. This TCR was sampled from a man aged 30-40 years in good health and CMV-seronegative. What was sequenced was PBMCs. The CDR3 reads CASSLYTGNTIYF. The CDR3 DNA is TGTGCCAGCAGTCTATATACTGGAAACACCATATATTTT.